Below, 4 T cell receptor beta chains from the same sample are listed, as sequenced in a study of cytotoxic CD8 clonotypes in ibrutinib-treated CLL. Profiling relied on immunoSEQ multiplex PCR, and the TCRdb table lists in-frame clones only, not all of them. Of approximately 150,000 clones listed, around 80% are singletons. The sample in question was PBMCs, obtained after 24 months of ibrutinib treatment. The receptors were gathered from a human donor with chronic lymphocytic leukemia.

The chain couples TRBV5-1 to TRBJ1-1, with D unclear. Germline CDR1 SGHRS, CDR2 YFSETQ. Trimming pared 1 base from V and 4 bases from J, leaving 8 bases between. The CDR3 runs to 13 residues. This CDR3 is CASSLIYLTEAFF. In DNA, the CDR3 is TGCGCCAGCAGCTTGATTTATCTCACTGAAGCTTTCTTT.

The chain combines TRBV11-2 with TRBJ2-1; no clear D. Germline-derived CDR1 and CDR2 are SGHAT and FQNNGV. Trimming removed 1 base from V and 6 bases from J, with 13 bases in between. The CDR3 sequence is 15 residues long. CDR3 protein: CASSLGSVLLNEQFF. DNA of the CDR3: TGTGCCAGCAGCTTAGGGTCGGTGCTCCTCAATGAGCAGTTCTTC.

The chain links TRBV6-4 to TRBJ2-1; 16 positions agree with TRBD2. V shed 3 bases, J shed 2 bases, and the junction held 4 bases outside the gene matches. This CDR3 has 18 residues. Germline CDR1 and CDR2: MRHNA and SNTAGT. The CDR3 loop is CASSEVGLAGGPYNEQFF. In DNA, the CDR3 is TGTGCCAGCAGTGAGGTGGGACTAGCGGGAGGGCCCTACAATGAGCAGTTCTTC.

This clone was observed a single time. The chain links TRBV7-6 to TRBJ1-4; D perhaps matches TRBD1 (5 bases). CDR1 is SGHVS, CDR2 FNYEAQ, per germline. Trimming cost V 5 bases and J 3 bases, with 16 bases left between them. This CDR3 has 16 residues. CDR3 sequence: CASSPVFRDSNEKLFF. Written as DNA, the CDR3 is TGTGCCAGCAGCCCCGTTTTCAGGGACTCTAATGAAAAACTGTTTTTT.